Listed below are T cell receptor beta chains from one sample, sequenced in a study of PD-1 blockade in classical Hodgkin lymphoma. TCRdb's table, derived via immunoSEQ multiplex PCR, lists solely in-frame clones and lacks some. In the table there are tens of thousands of clones, approximately 91% of which are singletons. Material: peripheral blood mononuclear cells (PBMCs). The receptors were gathered from a human donor with classical Hodgkin lymphoma. The CDR3 runs from the conserved cysteine through the conserved F or W. A D gene is named only where the DNA matches it firmly. Clone size is not always given. Where it is, it says once, few, many or a class for expanded clones.

CDR3 length	D gene	J gene	clone size	V gene	CDR3 DNA	CDR3 protein
15	.	TRBJ1-5	.	TRBV27	TGTGCCAGCAGTTCGACCTCAGGGATGGGTCAGCCCCAGCATTTT	CASSSTSGMGQPQHF
16	.	TRBJ1-3	.	TRBV11-2	TGTGCCAGCAGCTTAGAGGCCAGTTTCTCTGGAAACACCATATATTTT	CASSLEASFSGNTIYF
14	.	TRBJ1-1	.	TRBV7-9	TGTGCCAGCAGCGAGCGGGAGAGAGGTGTCGGAGCTTTCTTT	CASSERERGVGAFF
13	.	TRBJ1-2	.	TRBV9	TGTGCCAGCAGCGTAGACAGTTTCTATGGCTACACCTTC	CASSVDSFYGYTF
15	.	TRBJ1-4	once	TRBV9	TGTGCCAGCAGCCCAGCAGGGGAGACTAATGAAAAACTGTTTTTT	CASSPAGETNEKLFF
15	TRBD1	TRBJ2-5	once	TRBV28	TGTGCCAGCAGTCGGACAGGGGGCCCTTCAGAGACCCAGTACTTC	CASSRTGGPSETQYF
15	.	TRBJ1-5	.	TRBV9	TGTGCCAGCAGCGTAGCGGGGGTCGGCAATCAGCCCCAGCATTTT	CASSVAGVGNQPQHF
13	.	TRBJ2-5	.	TRBV7-2	TGTGCCAGCAGCTCCTCCCCGGTAGAGACCCAGTACTTC	CASSSSPVETQYF
13	.	TRBJ1-5	.	TRBV19	TGTGCCATCAACGGGGGTAGGGGTCAGCCCCAGCATTTT	CAINGGRGQPQHF
14	.	TRBJ2-5	few	TRBV9	TGTGCCAGCAGCGTAGGGACAGTACAAGAGACCCAGTACTTC	CASSVGTVQETQYF
13	.	TRBJ2-7	.	TRBV15	TGTGCCACCAGCAGGGCCCCAAACTACGAGCAGTACTTC	CATSRAPNYEQYF
18	.	TRBJ2-7	.	TRBV12-2	TGTGCAAGTCGGCTACGGACTAGCGGGTCCTCCCCCCTTCACGAGCAGTACTTC	CASRLRTSGSSPLHEQYF
14	TRBD1	TRBJ2-1	.	TRBV14	TGTGCCAGCAGGCCGGGACAGGGGAGGAATGAGCAGTTCTTC	CASRPGQGRNEQFF
14	TRBD1	TRBJ2-5	.	TRBV29-1	TGCAGCGTTGATGGACAGGGGTTCCAAGAGACCCAGTACTTC	CSVDGQGFQETQYF
15	.	TRBJ2-5	.	TRBV4-1	TGCGCCAGCAACGACCCCGGGAGTCTGCCAGAGACCCAGTACTTC	CASNDPGSLPETQYF
14	.	TRBJ1-1	.	TRBV4-1	TGCGCCAGCAGCCAGGAGTTGCAGAACGCCGAAGCTTTCTTT	CASSQELQNAEAFF
14	.	TRBJ1-3	.	TRBV28	TGTGCCAGCAGTTTACAGGGATTGCGAAACACCATATATTTT	CASSLQGLRNTIYF
15	TRBD1	TRBJ1-2	.	TRBV4-2	TGTGCCAGCAGCCAAGATGCAGGGGGACGCTATGGCTACACCTTC	CASSQDAGGRYGYTF
20	TRBD1	TRBJ2-2	.	TRBV4-2	TGTGCCAGCAGCCAAGATGAAAGGGCAGGGGGCCCCTCTAGGGCCGGGGAGCTGTTTTTT	CASSQDERAGGPSRAGELFF
15	.	TRBJ1-5	few	TRBV6-1	TGTGCCAGCAGTGACCCTGGCCATAGCAATCAGCCCCAGCATTTT	CASSDPGHSNQPQHF
12	.	TRBJ2-1	.	TRBV6-5	TGTGCCAGCAGTTATGGAGGGAATGAGCAGTTCTTC	CASSYGGNEQFF
14	.	TRBJ1-1	.	TRBV6-1	TGTGCCAGCATAACCCTAGGAAGGAACACTGAAGCTTTCTTT	CASITLGRNTEAFF
14	TRBD1	TRBJ1-1	once	TRBV19	TGTGCCAGTAGTATGGGACAGATGAACACTGAAGCTTTCTTT	CASSMGQMNTEAFF
14	.	TRBJ2-2	.	TRBV13	TGTGCCAGCAGCTTTCACCCGGGGACCGGGGAGCTGTTTTTT	CASSFHPGTGELFF
17	.	TRBJ1-5	few	TRBV7-8	TGTGCCAGCAGCTTACCCCCTCGGGGAGCCGCCAATCAGCCCCAGCATTTT	CASSLPPRGAANQPQHF
13	.	TRBJ1-3	.	TRBV2	TGTGCCAGCAACCTACAGGGAAGGGACACCATATATTTT	CASNLQGRDTIYF
15	.	TRBJ2-7	.	TRBV27	TGTGCCAGCAGTTACGGACACTCGGGGGCCTACGAGCAGTACTTC	CASSYGHSGAYEQYF
17	TRBD1	TRBJ2-1	.	TRBV11-3	TGTGCCAGCAGCTCCCACAGGGACAGCAAAATCTACAATGAGCAGTTCTTC	CASSSHRDSKIYNEQFF
18	TRBD1	TRBJ1-1	.	TRBV7-9	TGTGCCAGCAGCTTCCCATCCCCCTACGGACAGGGCAGCACTGAAGCTTTCTTT	CASSFPSPYGQGSTEAFF
11	.	TRBJ1-1	.	TRBV11-3	TGTGCCAGCAGCCGAGATAGGGGAGCTTTCTTT	CASSRDRGAFF
15	.	TRBJ2-7	.	TRBV5-1	TGCGCCAGCAGCCCATTGGCGACGGTTTCCTACGAGCAGTACTTC	CASSPLATVSYEQYF
14	TRBD1	TRBJ1-5	.	TRBV25-1	TGTGCCAGCAGGGGGACAGGGGTCTACCAGCCCCAGCATTTT	CASRGTGVYQPQHF
13	.	TRBJ2-7	.	TRBV28	TGTGCCAGCAGTTTATCGGAAAGGTACGAGCAGTACTTC	CASSLSERYEQYF
17	.	TRBJ1-2	.	TRBV14	TGTGCCAGCAGCCAAGAGGGGGCGAGGGAGGAGGAAACTGGCTACACCTTC	CASSQEGAREEETGYTF
16	.	TRBJ2-3	.	TRBV10-2	TGCGCCAGCAGTGTCTCTGGAAGCGTGGGCACAGATACGCAGTATTTT	CASSVSGSVGTDTQYF
12	.	TRBJ1-2	few	TRBV25-1	TGTGCCAGCAGTGGGACAGTCTATGGCTACACCTTC	CASSGTVYGYTF
15	.	TRBJ1-5	.	TRBV28	TGTGCCAGCAGTTTATACGGGTATAGCAATCAGCCCCAGCATTTT	CASSLYGYSNQPQHF
15	TRBD1	TRBJ2-5	.	TRBV28	TGTGCCAGCAGTCCGGCGGGACAGGGTCTAGAGACCCAGTACTTC	CASSPAGQGLETQYF
15	.	TRBJ2-7	.	TRBV5-1	TGCGCCAGCAGCTTGGATGGAAGCACCTCCTACGAGCAGTACTTC	CASSLDGSTSYEQYF
14	.	TRBJ1-5	.	TRBV6-1	TGTGCCAGCAGTGACCTGGGGTTCATACAGCCCCAGCATTTT	CASSDLGFIQPQHF
12	.	TRBJ2-1	.	TRBV11-3	TGTGCCAGCAGCTTAGGGATAAGTGAGCGGATCTTC	CASSLGISERIF
15	TRBD1	TRBJ1-5	.	TRBV25-1	TGTGCCAGCAGCCCTCTAGACAGGGAATGGCAGCCCCAGCATTTT	CASSPLDREWQPQHF
15	TRBD2	TRBJ2-3	.	TRBV5-1	TGCGCCAGCAGCTTGGGAGGACTAGCGGGAGATACGCAGTATTTT	CASSLGGLAGDTQYF
14	TRBD1	TRBJ1-2	once	TRBV27	TGTGCCAGCAGTTCGACAGGGATGCTCTATGGCTACACCTTC	CASSSTGMLYGYTF
15	.	TRBJ1-3	.	TRBV18	TGTGCCAGCTCCCCCTTAAAAGGGGGTCAGGACACCATATATTTT	CASSPLKGGQDTIYF
15	TRBD2	TRBJ2-1	.	TRBV7-3	TGTGCCAGCAGCTCCCAACTAGCGGGGTGGGATGAGCAGTTCTTC	CASSSQLAGWDEQFF
11	.	TRBJ2-2	.	TRBV30	TGTGCCTGGGATAGGACCGGGGAGCTGTTTTTT	CAWDRTGELFF
15	TRBD1	TRBJ1-1	.	TRBV5-1	TGCGCCAGCAGCACCGACAGGGGCCATGGAGGTGAAGCTTTCTTT	CASSTDRGHGGEAFF
10	.	TRBJ1-5	.	TRBV28	TGTGCCACCCAGGTCCAGCCCCAGCATTTT	CATQVQPQHF
14	TRBD1	TRBJ1-2	.	TRBV5-4	TGTGCCAGCAACGCCGGGACAGGGGGCTATGGCTACACCTTC	CASNAGTGGYGYTF
13	TRBD2	TRBJ2-1	.	TRBV27	TGTGCCAGCAGTTTTCTAGCGGTCAATGAGCAGTTCTTC	CASSFLAVNEQFF
13	TRBD1	TRBJ2-5	.	TRBV28	TGTGCCAGCAGGCAGGGGGCTTCGGAGACCCAGTACTTC	CASRQGASETQYF